Following are 15 T cell receptor beta chains from one sample sequenced in a study of blood T cell repertoires in COVID-19. Generated by immunoSEQ multiplex PCR, the TCRdb table keeps only in-frame clones and is missing some. The sample lists about 290,000 clones, under 90% occurring once. What was sequenced was PBMCs or T cells enriched from blood (not recorded which). All receptors derive from a woman aged 40 to 50 who had recovered from COVID-19.

The V call is TRBV7-2, the J call TRBJ2-5; perhaps TRBD2 as D (6 bases). CDR1 and CDR2 (germline): SGHTA, FQGNSA. Trimming stripped 5 bases from V and 2 bases from J, with 12 bases between. The CDR3 loop spans 14 amino acids. The CDR3 DNA sequence: TGTGCCAGCAGCGCCTCCGGGAGACAAGAGACCCAGTACTTC. It specifies CASSASGRQETQYF.

The V call is TRBV15, the J call TRBJ2-5, with 8 positions matching TRBD1. J gave up 5 bases and V 3 bases, and 2 bases lay outside the gene matches. This CDR3 has 13 residues. Germline V lookup: CDR1 LNHNV, CDR2 YYDKDF (reference sequence). CDR3 DNA: TGTGCCACCAGCAGGGACAGGGTGGAGACCCAGTACTTC. It specifies CATSRDRVETQYF.

The chain employs TRBV18 and TRBJ1-1; weak D call: TRBD1 (6 bases). CDR3 size: 15 residues. Germline V gene lookup returns CDR1 KGHSH and CDR2 LQKENI. Trimming took 3 bases from V and 3 from J, leaving 14 bases between them. The CDR3 reads CASSPKRGAYTEAFF. CDR3 in DNA: TGTGCCAGCTCACCTAAGCGGGGGGCGTACACTGAAGCTTTCTTT.

The CDR3 reads CTSSQGQYYGYTF. The CDR3, as DNA: TGCACCAGCAGCCAGGGACAGTACTATGGCTACACCTTC. The J gene is TRBJ1-2, the V gene TRBV1; TRBD1, the table's D call, lacks a check against the DNA. TRBV1 is a documented pseudogene. The CDR3 has 13 residues.

This sequence joins TRBV18 and TRBJ2-7; no reliable D call. Germline values: CDR1 KGHSH, CDR2 LQKENI. The CDR3 spans 13 residues. V dropped 4 bases and J dropped 3 bases, with 10 bases sitting between them. The CDR3 coding sequence is TGTGCCAGCTCACTATTACGCGGCTACGAGCAGTACTTC. Protein: CASSLLRGYEQYF.

The chain uses TRBV9 and TRBJ1-1; D gene uncertain. From germline, CDR1 is SGDLS and CDR2 YYNGEE. The CDR3 length is 16 residues. Trimming shortened V by 2 bases and J by 4 bases, and 18 bases separated the two germline ends. The CDR3 DNA follows: TGTGCCAGCAGCGTCCTAGACGTGGTGGGGAGCACTGAAGCTTTCTTT. Its protein is CASSVLDVVGSTEAFF. Full variable domain (outside the CDR3, taken from reference TRBV9 and TRBJ1-1): DSGVTQTPKHLITATGQRVTLRCSPRSGDLSVYWYQQSLDQGLQFLIQYYNGEERAKGNILERFSAQQFPDLHSELNLSSLELGDSALYFCASSVLDVVGSTEAFFGQGTRLTVV.

This chain uses TRBV7-2 with TRBJ1-5; TRBD1 agrees at 7 bases. The length of the CDR3 is 16 residues. The J segment lost 6 bases and the V segment lost 1 base, leaving 9 bases of the junction unmatched. Germline V gene sequence: CDR1 SGHTA, CDR2 FQGNSA. The CDR3 DNA reads as TGTGCCAGCAGCTTAGGCAACAGGGGAGGTGGTCAGCCCCAGCATTTT. Its translation: CASSLGNRGGGQPQHF.

This clone was counted a single time. CDR3 sequence reads: CASSSQKGLTDTQYF. DNA of the CDR3: TGTGCCAGCAGTTCACAAAAGGGACTCACAGATACGCAGTATTTT. V gene TRBV27 combines with J gene TRBJ2-3, with D perhaps matching TRBD2 (6 bases). With 4 bases removed from V and 2 bases from J, the gap between germline ends came to 13 bases. Germline V gene lookup returns CDR1 MNHEY and CDR2 SMNVEV (reference sequence). The CDR3 has 15 residues.

This sequence joins TRBV12-5 and TRBJ2-3; D might be TRBD1 (6 bases). The V gene lost 0 bases and the J gene lost 4 bases, with 23 bases spanning the gap. CDR1 LGHNT and CDR2 FRNRAP come from the germline V gene. The CDR3 length is 19 residues. CDR3 sequence (DNA): TGTGCTAGTGGTTTGGTACTATGGGGGCGGACCGGAGTTGCAGATACGCAGTATTTT. It yields the protein CASGLVLWGRTGVADTQYF.

V gene TRBV7-3 combines with J gene TRBJ2-6; D perhaps matches TRBD1 (5 bases). Trimming took off 4 bases at V and 1 base at J, with 17 bases between the two ends. This CDR3 has 18 amino acids. Looked up from germline, CDR1 is SGHTA and CDR2 is FQGTGA. The CDR3 spells CASSSRVNPLSGANVLTF. CDR3 sequence (DNA): TGTGCCAGCAGCTCCAGGGTTAACCCACTTTCTGGGGCCAACGTCCTGACTTTC. Using reference TRBV7-3 and TRBJ2-6 for the parts outside the CDR3, the full variable domain is GAGVSQTPSNKVTEKGKYVELRCDPISGHTALYWYRQSLGQGPEFLIYFQGTGAADDSGLPNDRFFAVRPEGSVSTLKIQRTERGDSAVYLCASSSRVNPLSGANVLTFGAGSRLTVL.

DNA of the CDR3: TGTGCCAGCAGTCCCCTCGGGACAGCTGGAAACACCATATATTTT. Its protein is CASSPLGTAGNTIYF. The chain is built from TRBV25-1 and TRBJ1-3; TRBD1 aligns across 7 bases. Germline assignment: CDR1 MGHDK and CDR2 SYGVNS. The CDR3 has 15 amino acids. V shed 5 bases and J 2 bases; nucleotides not matched to a gene: 6.

The chain carries TRBV24-1 and TRBJ2-1, with D tentatively TRBD2 (5 bases). Trimming stripped 2 bases from V and 8 bases from J, with 18 bases between. From germline, CDR1 is KGHDR and CDR2 SFDVKD. The CDR3 runs 16 residues. The CDR3 loop is CATSDSSGDRRYEQFF. The CDR3, as DNA: TGTGCCACCAGTGATTCCAGCGGAGACCGACGGTATGAGCAGTTCTTC.

The chain couples TRBV2 to TRBJ2-3; D is ambiguous. CDR1 and CDR2 from the germline V gene are SNHLY and FYNNEI. The CDR3 sequence is 15 residues long. V gave up 9 bases and J gave up 0 bases, with 16 bases separating them. Here the CDR3 DNA reads TGTGCCAGTACAGTGGGCGTGCTTAGCACAGATACGCAGTATTTT. It encodes CASTVGVLSTDTQYF.

The CDR3 sequence: CASSYTPGTGDYGYTF. The CDR3 DNA reads TGTGCCAGCAGTTATACCCCCGGGACAGGAGACTATGGCTACACCTTC. This sequence joins TRBV27 and TRBJ1-2; 8 bases agree with TRBD1. The germline CDR1 and CDR2 sequences are MNHEY and SMNVEV (reference sequence). After removal of 4 bases from V and 3 bases from J, the junction contained 10 bases not matched to a gene. The CDR3 sequence is 16 residues long.

The gene calls are TRBV5-1 and TRBJ2-7; 8 nucleotides agree with TRBD2. In germline, CDR1 is SGHRS, CDR2 YFSETQ. This CDR3 has 14 amino acids. The trim removed 4 bases at V and 3 bases at J, leaving 6 bases unmatched. The CDR3 region has the DNA TGCGCCAGCAGCGAACGGGGGGGAAGCTACGAGCAGTACTTC. Protein sequence: CASSERGGSYEQYF.